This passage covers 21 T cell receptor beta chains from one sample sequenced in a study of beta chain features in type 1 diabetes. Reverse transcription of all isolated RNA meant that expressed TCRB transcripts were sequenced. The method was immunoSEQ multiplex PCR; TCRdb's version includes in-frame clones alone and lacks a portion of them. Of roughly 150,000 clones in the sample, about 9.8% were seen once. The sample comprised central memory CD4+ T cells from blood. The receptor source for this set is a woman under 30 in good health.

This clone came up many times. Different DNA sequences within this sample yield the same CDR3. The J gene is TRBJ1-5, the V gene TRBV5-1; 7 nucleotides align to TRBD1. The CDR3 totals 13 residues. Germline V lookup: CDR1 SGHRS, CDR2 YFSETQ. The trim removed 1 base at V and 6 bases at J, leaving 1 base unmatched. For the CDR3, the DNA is TGCGCCAGCAGCTTGAACAGGGGTCAGCCCCAGCATTTT. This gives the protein CASSLNRGQPQHF. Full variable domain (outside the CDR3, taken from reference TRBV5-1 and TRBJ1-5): KAGVTQTPRYLIKTRGQQVTLSCSPISGHRSVSWYQQTPGQGLQFLFEYFSETQRNKGNFPGRFSGRQFSNSRSEMNVSTLELGDSALYLCASSLNRGQPQHFGDGTRLSIL.

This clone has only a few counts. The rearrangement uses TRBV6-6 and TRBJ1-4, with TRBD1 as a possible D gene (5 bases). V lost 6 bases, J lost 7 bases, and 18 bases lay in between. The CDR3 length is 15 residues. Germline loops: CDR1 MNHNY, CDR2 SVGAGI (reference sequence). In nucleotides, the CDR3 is TGTGCCAGCAGGCCAAGAGGGGCGGAGGGTGAAAAACTGTTTTTT. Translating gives CASRPRGAEGEKLFF.

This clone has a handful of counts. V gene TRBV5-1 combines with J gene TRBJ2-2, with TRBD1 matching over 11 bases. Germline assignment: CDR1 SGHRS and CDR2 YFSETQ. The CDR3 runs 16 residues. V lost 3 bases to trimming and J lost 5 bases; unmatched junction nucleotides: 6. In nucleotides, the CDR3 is TGCGCCAGCAGCTCGTTGGACAGGGGGCAAACCGGGGAGCTGTTTTTT. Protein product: CASSSLDRGQTGELFF.

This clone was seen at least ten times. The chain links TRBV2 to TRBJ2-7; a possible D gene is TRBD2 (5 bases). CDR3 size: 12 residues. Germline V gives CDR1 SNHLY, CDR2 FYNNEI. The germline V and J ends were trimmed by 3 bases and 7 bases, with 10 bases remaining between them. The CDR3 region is CASSDPPGEQYF. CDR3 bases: TGTGCCAGCAGTGACCCCCCGGGGGAGCAGTACTTC.

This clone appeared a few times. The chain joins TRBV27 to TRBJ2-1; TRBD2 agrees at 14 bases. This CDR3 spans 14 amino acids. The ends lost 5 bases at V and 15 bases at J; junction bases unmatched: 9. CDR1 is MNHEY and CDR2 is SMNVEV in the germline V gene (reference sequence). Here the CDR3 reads CASSGTSGSHVGFF. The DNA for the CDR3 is TGTGCCAGCAGTGGGACTAGCGGGAGCCATGTGGGGTTCTTC.

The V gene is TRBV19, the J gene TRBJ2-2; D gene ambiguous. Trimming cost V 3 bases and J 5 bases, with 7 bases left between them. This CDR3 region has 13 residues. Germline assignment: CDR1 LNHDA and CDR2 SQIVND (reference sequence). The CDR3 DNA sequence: TGTGCCAGTAGTATTTCCGGGACCGGGGAGCTGTTTTTT. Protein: CASSISGTGELFF. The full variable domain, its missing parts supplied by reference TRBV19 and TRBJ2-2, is DGGITQSPKYLFRKEGQNVTLSCEQNLNHDAMYWYRQDPGQGLRLIYYSQIVNDFQKGDIAEGYSVSREKKESFPLTVTSAQKNPTAFYLCASSISGTGELFFGEGSRLTVL.

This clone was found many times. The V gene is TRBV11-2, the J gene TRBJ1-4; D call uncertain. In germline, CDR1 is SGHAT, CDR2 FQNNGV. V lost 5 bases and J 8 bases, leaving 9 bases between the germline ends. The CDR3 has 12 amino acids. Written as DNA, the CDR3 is TGTGCCAGCAGCACGGGGAACGAAAAACTGTTTTTT. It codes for CASSTGNEKLFF.

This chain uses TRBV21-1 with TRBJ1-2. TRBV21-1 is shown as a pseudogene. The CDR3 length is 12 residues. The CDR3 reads CASSTNGGGYTF. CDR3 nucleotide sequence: TGTGCCAGCAGCACAAACGGTGGTGGCTACACCTTC.

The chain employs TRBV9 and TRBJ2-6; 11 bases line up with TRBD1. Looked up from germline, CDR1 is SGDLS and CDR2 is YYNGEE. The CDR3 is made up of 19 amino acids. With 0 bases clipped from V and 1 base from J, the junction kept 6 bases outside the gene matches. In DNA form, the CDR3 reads TGTGCCAGCAGCGTAGGATTCGGACAGGGGGCATCTGGGGCCAACGTCCTGACTTTC. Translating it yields CASSVGFGQGASGANVLTF.

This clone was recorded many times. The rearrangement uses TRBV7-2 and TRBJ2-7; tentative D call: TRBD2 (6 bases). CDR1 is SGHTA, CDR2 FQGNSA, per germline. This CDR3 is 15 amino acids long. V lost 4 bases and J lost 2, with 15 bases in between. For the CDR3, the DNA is TGTGCCAGCAGCTATCGGGCGGGGAAGACCTACGAGCAGTACTTC. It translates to CASSYRAGKTYEQYF. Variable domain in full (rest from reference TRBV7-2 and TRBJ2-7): GAGVSQSPSNKVTEKGKDVELRCDPISGHTALYWYRQSLGQGLEFLIYFQGNSAPDKSGLPSDRFSAERTGGSVSTLTIQRTQQEDSAVYLCASSYRAGKTYEQYFGPGTRLTVT.

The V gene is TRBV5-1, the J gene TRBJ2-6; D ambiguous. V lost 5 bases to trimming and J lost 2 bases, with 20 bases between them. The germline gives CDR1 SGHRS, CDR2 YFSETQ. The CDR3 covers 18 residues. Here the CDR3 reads CASSSDSPFATGANVLTF. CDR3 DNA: TGCGCCAGCAGTTCCGACTCCCCCTTTGCCACTGGGGCCAACGTCCTGACTTTC.

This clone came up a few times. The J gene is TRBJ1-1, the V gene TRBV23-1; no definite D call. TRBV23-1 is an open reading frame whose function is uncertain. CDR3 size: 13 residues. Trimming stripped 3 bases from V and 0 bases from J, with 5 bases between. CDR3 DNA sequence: TGCGCCAGCAGTCACACAGTGAACACTGAAGCTTTCTTT. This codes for CASSHTVNTEAFF.

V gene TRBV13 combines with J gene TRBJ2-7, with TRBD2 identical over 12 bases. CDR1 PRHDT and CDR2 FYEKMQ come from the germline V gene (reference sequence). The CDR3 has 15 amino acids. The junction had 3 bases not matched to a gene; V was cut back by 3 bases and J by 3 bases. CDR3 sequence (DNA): TGTGCCAGCAGCTTTCGGACTAGCGGGATCTACGAGCAGTACTTC. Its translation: CASSFRTSGIYEQYF.

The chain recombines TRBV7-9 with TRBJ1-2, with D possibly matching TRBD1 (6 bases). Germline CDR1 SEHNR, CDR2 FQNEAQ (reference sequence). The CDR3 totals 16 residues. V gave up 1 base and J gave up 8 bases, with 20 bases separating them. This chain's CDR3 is CASSLGTVGQSGGYTF. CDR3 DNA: TGTGCCAGCAGCTTAGGAACTGTCGGACAGTCAGGCGGCTACACCTTC.

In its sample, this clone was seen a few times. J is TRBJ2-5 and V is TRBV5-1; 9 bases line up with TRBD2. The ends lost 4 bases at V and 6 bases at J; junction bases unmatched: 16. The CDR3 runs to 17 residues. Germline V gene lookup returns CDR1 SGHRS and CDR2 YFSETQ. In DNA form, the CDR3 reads TGCGCCAGCAGCCTGGCGCCGGGGGCTAGCGGGGAAAAGACCCAGTACTTC. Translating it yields CASSLAPGASGEKTQYF.

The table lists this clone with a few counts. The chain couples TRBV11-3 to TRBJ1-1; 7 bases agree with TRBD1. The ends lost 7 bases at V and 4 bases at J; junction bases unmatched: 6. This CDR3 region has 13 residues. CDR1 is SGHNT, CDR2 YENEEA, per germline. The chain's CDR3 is CASTQGEPTEAFF. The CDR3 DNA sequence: TGTGCCAGCACGCAGGGGGAACCCACTGAAGCTTTCTTT.

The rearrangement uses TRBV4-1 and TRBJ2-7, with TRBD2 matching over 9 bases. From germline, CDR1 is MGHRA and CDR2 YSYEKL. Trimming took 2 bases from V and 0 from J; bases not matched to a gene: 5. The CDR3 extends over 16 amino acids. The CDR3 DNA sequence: TGCGCCAGCAGCCAAATTAGCGGGGGCCTCTCCTACGAGCAGTACTTC. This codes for CASSQISGGLSYEQYF.

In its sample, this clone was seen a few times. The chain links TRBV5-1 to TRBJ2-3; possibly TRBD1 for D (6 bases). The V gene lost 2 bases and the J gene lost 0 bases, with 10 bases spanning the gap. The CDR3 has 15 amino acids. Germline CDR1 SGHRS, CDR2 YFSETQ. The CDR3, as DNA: TGCGCCAGCAGCTTACTAGGACAGAGCACAGATACGCAGTATTTT. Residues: CASSLLGQSTDTQYF. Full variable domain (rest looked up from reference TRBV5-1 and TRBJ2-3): KAGVTQTPRYLIKTRGQQVTLSCSPISGHRSVSWYQQTPGQGLQFLFEYFSETQRNKGNFPGRFSGRQFSNSRSEMNVSTLELGDSALYLCASSLLGQSTDTQYFGPGTRLTVL.

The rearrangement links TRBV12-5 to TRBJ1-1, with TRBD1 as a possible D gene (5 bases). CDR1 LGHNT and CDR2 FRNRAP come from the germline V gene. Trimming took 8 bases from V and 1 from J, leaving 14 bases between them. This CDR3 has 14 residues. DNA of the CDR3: TGTGCTAGTTCCCTGGGGCAACAGAACACTGAAGCTTTCTTT. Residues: CASSLGQQNTEAFF. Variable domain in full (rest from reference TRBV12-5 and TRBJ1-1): DARVTQTPRHKVTEMGQEVTMRCQPILGHNTVFWYRQTMMQGLELLAYFRNRAPLDDSGMPKDRFSAEMPDATLATLKIQPSEPRDSAVYFCASSLGQQNTEAFFGQGTRLTVV.

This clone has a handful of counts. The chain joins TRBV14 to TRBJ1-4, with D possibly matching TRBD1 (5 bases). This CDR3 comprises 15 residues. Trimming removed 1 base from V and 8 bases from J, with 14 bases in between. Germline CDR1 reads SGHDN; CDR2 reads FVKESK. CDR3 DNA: TGTGCCAGCAGCCAAGCTTGGGGCCTGGGGGAAAAACTGTTTTTT. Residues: CASSQAWGLGEKLFF.

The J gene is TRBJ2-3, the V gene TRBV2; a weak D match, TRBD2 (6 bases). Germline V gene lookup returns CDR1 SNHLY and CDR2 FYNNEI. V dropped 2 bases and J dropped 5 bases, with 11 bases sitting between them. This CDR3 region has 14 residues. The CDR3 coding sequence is TGTGCCAGCAGTGAACAGGGAGGAGGAGATACGCAGTATTTT. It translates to CASSEQGGGDTQYF.